Given below is one T cell receptor beta chain in context. The repertoire was sequenced with immunoSEQ multiplex PCR; TCRdb's copy has only in-frame clones and lacks some. The data contain some 67,000 clones, roughly 86% of them singletons. Trimming took off 3 bases at V and 4 bases at J, with 6 bases between the two ends. The CDR3 runs to 11 residues. Germline-derived CDR1 and CDR2 are SQVTM and ANQGSEA. This sample was taken from a study of control samples from healthy donors and cancer patients. Specimen: PBMCs. This sequence joins TRBV29-1 and TRBJ1-2; D not certain. This TCR was sampled from a man between 60 and 75 years old with lung cancer. Here the CDR3 reads CSVDLGYGYTF. The CDR3 DNA sequence: TGCAGCGTTGATCTGGGCTATGGCTACACCTTC.